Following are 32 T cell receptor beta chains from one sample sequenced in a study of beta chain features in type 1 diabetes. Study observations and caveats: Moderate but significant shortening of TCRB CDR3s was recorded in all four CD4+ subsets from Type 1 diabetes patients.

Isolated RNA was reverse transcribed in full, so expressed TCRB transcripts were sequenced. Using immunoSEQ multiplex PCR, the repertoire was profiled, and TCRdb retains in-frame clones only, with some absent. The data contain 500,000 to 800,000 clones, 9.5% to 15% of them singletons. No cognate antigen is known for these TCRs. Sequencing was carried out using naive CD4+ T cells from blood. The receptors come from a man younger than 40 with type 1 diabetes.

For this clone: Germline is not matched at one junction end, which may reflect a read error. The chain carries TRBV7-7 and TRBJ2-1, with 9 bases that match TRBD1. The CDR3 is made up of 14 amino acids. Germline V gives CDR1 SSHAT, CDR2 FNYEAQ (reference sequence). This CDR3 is CASSLDRGYDEQFF. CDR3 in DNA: TGTGCTAGCAGCTTGGACAGGGGATACGATGAGCAGTTCTTC.

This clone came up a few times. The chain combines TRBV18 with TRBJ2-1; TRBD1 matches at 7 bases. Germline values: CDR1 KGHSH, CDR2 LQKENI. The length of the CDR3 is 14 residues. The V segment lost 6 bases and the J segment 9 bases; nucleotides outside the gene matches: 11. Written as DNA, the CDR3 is TGTGCCAGCTCGCCCGGGACAGCTGAAGCTGAGCAGTTCTTC. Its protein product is CASSPGTAEAEQFF.

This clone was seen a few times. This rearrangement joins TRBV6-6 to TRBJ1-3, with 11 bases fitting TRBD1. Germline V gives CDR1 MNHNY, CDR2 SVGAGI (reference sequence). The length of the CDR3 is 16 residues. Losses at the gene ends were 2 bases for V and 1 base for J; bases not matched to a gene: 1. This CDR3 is CASSYGQGASGNTIYF. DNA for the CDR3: TGTGCCAGCAGTTACGGACAGGGGGCTTCTGGAAACACCATATATTTT.

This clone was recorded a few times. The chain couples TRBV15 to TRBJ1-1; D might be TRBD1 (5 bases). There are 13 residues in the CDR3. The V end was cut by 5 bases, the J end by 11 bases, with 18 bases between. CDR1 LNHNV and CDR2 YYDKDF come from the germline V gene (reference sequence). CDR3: CATSGSGPGGAFF. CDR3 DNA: TGTGCCACCAGCGGCTCCGGGCCTGGGGGTGCTTTCTTT.

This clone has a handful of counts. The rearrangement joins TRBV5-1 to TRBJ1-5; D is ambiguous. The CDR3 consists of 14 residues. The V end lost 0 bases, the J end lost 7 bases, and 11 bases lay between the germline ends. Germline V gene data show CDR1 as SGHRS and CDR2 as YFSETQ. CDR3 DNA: TGCGCCAGCAGCTTGGTCTCGGGCGGCCAGCCCCAGCATTTT. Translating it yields CASSLVSGGQPQHF. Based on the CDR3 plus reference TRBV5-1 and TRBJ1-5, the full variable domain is KAGVTQTPRYLIKTRGQQVTLSCSPISGHRSVSWYQQTPGQGLQFLFEYFSETQRNKGNFPGRFSGRQFSNSRSEMNVSTLELGDSALYLCASSLVSGGQPQHFGDGTRLSIL.

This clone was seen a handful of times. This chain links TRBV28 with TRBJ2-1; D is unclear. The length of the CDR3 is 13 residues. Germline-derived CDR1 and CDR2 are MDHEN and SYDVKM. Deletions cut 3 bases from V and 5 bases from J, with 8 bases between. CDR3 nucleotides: TGTGCCAGCAGTTTGCGTTTTAACAATGAGCAGTTCTTC. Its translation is CASSLRFNNEQFF.

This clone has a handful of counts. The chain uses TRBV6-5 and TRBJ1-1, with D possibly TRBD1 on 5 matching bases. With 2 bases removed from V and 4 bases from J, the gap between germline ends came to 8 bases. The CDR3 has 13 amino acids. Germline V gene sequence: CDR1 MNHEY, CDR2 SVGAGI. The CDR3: CASSYQGVTEAFF. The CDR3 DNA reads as TGTGCCAGCAGTTACCAAGGGGTCACTGAAGCTTTCTTT.

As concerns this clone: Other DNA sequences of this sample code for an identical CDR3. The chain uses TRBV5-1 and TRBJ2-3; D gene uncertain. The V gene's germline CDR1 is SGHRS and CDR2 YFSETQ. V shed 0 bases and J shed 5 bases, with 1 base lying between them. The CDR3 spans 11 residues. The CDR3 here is CASSLGDTQYF. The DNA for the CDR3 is TGCGCCAGCAGCTTGGGAGATACGCAGTATTTT. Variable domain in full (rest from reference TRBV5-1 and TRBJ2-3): KAGVTQTPRYLIKTRGQQVTLSCSPISGHRSVSWYQQTPGQGLQFLFEYFSETQRNKGNFPGRFSGRQFSNSRSEMNVSTLELGDSALYLCASSLGDTQYFGPGTRLTVL.

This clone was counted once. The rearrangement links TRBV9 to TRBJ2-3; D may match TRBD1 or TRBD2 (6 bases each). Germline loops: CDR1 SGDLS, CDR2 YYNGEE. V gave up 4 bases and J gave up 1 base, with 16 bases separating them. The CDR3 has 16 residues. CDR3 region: CASSLTGAWGTDTQYF. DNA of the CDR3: TGTGCCAGCAGCTTAACGGGGGCTTGGGGCACAGATACGCAGTATTTT. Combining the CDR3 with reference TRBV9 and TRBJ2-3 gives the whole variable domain DSGVTQTPKHLITATGQRVTLRCSPRSGDLSVYWYQQSLDQGLQFLIQYYNGEERAKGNILERFSAQQFPDLHSELNLSSLELGDSALYFCASSLTGAWGTDTQYFGPGTRLTVL.

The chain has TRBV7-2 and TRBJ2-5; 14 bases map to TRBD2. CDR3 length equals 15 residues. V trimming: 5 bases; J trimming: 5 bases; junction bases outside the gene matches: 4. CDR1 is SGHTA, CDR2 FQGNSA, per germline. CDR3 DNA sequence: TGTGCCAGCAGCCCGACTAGCGGGGGGGCGGAGACCCAGTACTTC. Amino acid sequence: CASSPTSGGAETQYF.

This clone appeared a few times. DNA of the CDR3: TGTGCCAGTAGTATGTCCTCCTACAATGAGCAGTTCTTC. As protein: CASSMSSYNEQFF. The chain uses TRBV19 and TRBJ2-1, with unresolved D. Germline lookup yields CDR1 LNHDA and CDR2 SQIVND (reference sequence). The CDR3 spans 13 residues. The V and J ends lost 3 bases and 0 bases respectively, with 3 bases between them.

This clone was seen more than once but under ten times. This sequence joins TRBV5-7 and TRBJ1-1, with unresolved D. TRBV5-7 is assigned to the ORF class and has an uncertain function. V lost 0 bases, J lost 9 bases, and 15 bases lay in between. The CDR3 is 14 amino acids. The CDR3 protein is CASSLGPNLAKAFF. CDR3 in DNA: TGTGCCAGCAGCTTGGGGCCGAATTTGGCAAAAGCTTTCTTT.

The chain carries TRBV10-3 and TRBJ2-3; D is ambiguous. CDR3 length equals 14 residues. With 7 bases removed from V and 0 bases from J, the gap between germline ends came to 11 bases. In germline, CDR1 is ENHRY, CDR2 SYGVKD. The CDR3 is CAIKFQRSTDTQYF. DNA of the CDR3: TGTGCCATCAAGTTCCAGCGTAGCACAGATACGCAGTATTTT.

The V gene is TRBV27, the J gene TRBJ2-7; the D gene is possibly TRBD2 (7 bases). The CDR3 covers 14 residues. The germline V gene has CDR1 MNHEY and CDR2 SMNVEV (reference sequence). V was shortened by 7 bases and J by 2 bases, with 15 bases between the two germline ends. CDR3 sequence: CASTPTGRAYEQYF. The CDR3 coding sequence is TGTGCCAGCACACCTACAGGGAGGGCCTACGAGCAGTACTTC.

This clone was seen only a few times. The CDR3 DNA follows: TGCAGCGTCCGCACGGCCGGACAGGGTGTGGGCGAGCAGTACTTC. Residues: CSVRTAGQGVGEQYF. This chain joins TRBV29-1 and TRBJ2-7, with 8 bases lining up with TRBD1. This CDR3 contains 15 residues. After removal of 6 bases from V and 6 bases from J, the junction contained 16 bases not matched to a gene. Looked up from germline, CDR1 is SQVTM and CDR2 is ANQGSEA.

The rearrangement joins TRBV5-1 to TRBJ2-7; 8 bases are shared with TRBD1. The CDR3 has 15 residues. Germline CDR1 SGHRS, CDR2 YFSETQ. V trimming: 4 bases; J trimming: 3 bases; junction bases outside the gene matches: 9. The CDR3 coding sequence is TGCGCCAGCAGCCCCGGACAGGGAGGAGGCTACGAGCAGTACTTC. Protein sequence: CASSPGQGGGYEQYF.

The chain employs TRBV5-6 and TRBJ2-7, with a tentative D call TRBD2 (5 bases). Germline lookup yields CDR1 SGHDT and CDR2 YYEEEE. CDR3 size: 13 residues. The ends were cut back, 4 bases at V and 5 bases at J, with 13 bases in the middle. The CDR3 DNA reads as TGTGCCAGCAGCCGGCCGGGATTCGACGAGCAGTACTTC. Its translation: CASSRPGFDEQYF.

Written as DNA, the CDR3 is TGTGCCAGCATCCCAACGGGACAGGGGGCCTACGAGCAGTACTTC. As protein: CASIPTGQGAYEQYF. The chain recombines TRBV7-2 with TRBJ2-7; TRBD1 aligns across 11 bases. Germline V gene sequence: CDR1 SGHTA, CDR2 FQGNSA. Trimming cost V 7 bases and J 2 bases; bases outside gene matches: 7. This CDR3 has 15 residues.

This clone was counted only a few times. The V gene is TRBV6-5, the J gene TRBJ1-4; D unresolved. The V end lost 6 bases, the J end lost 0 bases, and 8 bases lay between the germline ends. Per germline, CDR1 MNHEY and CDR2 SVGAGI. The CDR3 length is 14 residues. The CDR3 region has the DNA TGTGCCAGCAGAGATTCTACAACTAATGAAAAACTGTTTTTT. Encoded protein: CASRDSTTNEKLFF.

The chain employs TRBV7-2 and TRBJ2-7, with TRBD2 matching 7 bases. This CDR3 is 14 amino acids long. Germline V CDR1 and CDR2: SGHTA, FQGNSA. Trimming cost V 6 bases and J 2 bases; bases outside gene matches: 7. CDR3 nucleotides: TGTGCCAGCAGAAACCCGGGACTACCCTACGAGCAGTACTTC. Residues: CASRNPGLPYEQYF. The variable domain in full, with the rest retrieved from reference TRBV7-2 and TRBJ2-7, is GAGVSQSPSNKVTEKGKDVELRCDPISGHTALYWYRQSLGQGLEFLIYFQGNSAPDKSGLPSDRFSAERTGGSVSTLTIQRTQQEDSAVYLCASRNPGLPYEQYFGPGTRLTVT.

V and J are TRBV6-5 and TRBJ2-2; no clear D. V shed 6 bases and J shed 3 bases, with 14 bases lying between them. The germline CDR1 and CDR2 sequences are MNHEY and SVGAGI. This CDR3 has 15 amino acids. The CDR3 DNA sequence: TGTGCCAGCAGCACGCAAGAGTACTACACCGGGGAGCTGTTTTTT. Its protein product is CASSTQEYYTGELFF.

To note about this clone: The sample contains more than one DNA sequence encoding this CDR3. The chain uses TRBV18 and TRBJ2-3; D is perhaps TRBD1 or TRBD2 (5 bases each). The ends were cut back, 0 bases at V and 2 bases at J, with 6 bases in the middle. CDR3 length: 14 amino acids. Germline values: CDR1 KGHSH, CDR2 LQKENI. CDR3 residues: CASSPPGATDTQYF. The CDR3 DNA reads TGTGCCAGCTCACCACCCGGGGCCACAGATACGCAGTATTTT.

The CDR3 coding sequence is TGCAGCGTTGGGTCGGACAGGGGATATGAGCAGTTCTTC. As protein: CSVGSDRGYEQFF. The chain is built from TRBV29-1 and TRBJ2-1; 9 bases are a match to TRBD1. The germline CDR1 and CDR2 sequences are SQVTM and ANQGSEA. Trimming at V came to 4 bases and at J to 8 bases, leaving 6 bases not matched to a gene. There are 13 residues in the CDR3.

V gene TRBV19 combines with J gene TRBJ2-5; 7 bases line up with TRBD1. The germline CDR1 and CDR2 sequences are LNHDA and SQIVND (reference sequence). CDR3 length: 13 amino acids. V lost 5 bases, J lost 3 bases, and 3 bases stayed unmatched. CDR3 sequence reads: CASSRGGEETQYF. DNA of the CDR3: TGTGCCAGTAGTCGAGGGGGCGAAGAGACCCAGTACTTC.

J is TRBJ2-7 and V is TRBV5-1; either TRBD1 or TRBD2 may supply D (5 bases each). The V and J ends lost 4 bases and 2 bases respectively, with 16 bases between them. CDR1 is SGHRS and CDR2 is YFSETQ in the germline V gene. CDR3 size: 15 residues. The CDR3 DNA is TGCGCCAGCAGCCTCCTGGGGGACGGACCCTACGAGCAGTACTTC. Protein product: CASSLLGDGPYEQYF. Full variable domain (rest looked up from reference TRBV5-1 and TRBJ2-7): KAGVTQTPRYLIKTRGQQVTLSCSPISGHRSVSWYQQTPGQGLQFLFEYFSETQRNKGNFPGRFSGRQFSNSRSEMNVSTLELGDSALYLCASSLLGDGPYEQYFGPGTRLTVT.

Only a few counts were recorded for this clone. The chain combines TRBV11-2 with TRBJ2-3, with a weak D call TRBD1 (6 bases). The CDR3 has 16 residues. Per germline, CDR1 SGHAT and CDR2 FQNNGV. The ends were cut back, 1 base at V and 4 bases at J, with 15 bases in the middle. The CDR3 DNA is TGTGCCAGCAGCTTAGGACTTAAAACAGGGCCAGATACGCAGTATTTT. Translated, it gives CASSLGLKTGPDTQYF. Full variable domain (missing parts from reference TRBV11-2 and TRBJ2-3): EAGVAQSPRYKIIEKRQSVAFWCNPISGHATLYWYQQILGQGPKLLIQFQNNGVVDDSQLPKDRFSAERLKGVDSTLKIQPAKLEDSAVYLCASSLGLKTGPDTQYFGPGTRLTVL.

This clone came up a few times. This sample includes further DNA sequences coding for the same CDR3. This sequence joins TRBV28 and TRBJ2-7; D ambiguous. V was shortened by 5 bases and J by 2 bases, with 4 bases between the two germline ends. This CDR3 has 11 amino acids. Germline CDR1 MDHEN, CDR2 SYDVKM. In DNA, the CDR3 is TGTGCCAGCAGTGTGACCTACGAGCAGTACTTC. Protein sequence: CASSVTYEQYF.

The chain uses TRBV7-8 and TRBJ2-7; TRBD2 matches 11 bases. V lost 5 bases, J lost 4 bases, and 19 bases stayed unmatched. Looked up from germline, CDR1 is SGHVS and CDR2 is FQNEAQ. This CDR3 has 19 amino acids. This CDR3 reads CASSQGASGGPLLSYEQYF. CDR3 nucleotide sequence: TGTGCCAGCAGCCAGGGCGCTAGCGGGGGGCCGCTCCTTTCGTACGAGCAGTACTTC.

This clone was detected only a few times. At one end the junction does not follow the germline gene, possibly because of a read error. The DNA of the CDR3 is TGCAGTGCTAGGGGGGGCAATGGGCAGTTCTTC. Translating gives CSARGGNGQFF. V and J are TRBV20-1 and TRBJ2-1, with D perhaps being TRBD1 or TRBD2 (6 bases each). The V gene's germline CDR1 is DFQATT and CDR2 SNEGSKA (reference sequence). CDR3 length: 11 residues.

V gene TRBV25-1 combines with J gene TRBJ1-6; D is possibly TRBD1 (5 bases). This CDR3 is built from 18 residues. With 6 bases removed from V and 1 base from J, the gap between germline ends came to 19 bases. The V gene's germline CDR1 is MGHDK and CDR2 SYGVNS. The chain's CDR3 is CASSSPRGVGSYNSPLHF. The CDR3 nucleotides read TGTGCCAGCAGCTCCCCGCGGGGGGTCGGGTCCTATAATTCACCCCTCCACTTT.

The CDR3 sequence: CACGTGGGYTF. The CDR3 region has the DNA TGTGCCTGTGGGACAGGGGGTGGCTACACCTTC. V is TRBV6-1 and J is TRBJ1-2; 11 positions match TRBD1. Germline V lookup: CDR1 MNHNS, CDR2 SASEGT. The V and J ends lost 11 bases and 7 bases, in that order; junction bases with no gene match: 3. The CDR3 sequence is 11 residues long.

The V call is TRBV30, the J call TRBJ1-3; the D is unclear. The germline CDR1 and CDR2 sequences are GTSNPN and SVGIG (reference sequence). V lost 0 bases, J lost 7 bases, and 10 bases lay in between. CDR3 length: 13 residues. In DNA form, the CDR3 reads TGTGCCTGGAGTGTAAAAGGGATGAACACCATATATTTT. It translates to CAWSVKGMNTIYF.